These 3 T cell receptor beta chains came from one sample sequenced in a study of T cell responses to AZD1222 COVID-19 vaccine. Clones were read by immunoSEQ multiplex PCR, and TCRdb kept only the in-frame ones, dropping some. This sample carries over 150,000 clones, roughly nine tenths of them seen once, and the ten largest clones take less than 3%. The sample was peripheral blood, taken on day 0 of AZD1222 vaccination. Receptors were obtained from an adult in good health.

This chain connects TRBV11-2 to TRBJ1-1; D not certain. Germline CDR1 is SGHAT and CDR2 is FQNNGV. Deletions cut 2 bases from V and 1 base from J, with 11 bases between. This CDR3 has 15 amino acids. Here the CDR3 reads CASSLSTSGNTEAFF. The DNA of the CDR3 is TGTGCCAGCAGCTTATCCACAAGTGGGAACACTGAAGCTTTCTTT.

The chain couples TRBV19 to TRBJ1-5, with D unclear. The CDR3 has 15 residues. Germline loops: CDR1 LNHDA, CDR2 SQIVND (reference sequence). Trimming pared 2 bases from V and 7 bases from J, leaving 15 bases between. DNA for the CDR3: TGTGCCAGTAGTATAATAAAGGTAGGGCAACAGCCCCAGCATTTT. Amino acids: CASSIIKVGQQPQHF.

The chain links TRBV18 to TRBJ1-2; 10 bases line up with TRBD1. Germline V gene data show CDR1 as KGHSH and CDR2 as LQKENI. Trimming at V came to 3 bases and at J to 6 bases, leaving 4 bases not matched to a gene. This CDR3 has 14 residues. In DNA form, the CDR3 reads TGTGCCAGCTCACCCCGGACAGGGGGTGATGGCTACACCTTC. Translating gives CASSPRTGGDGYTF.